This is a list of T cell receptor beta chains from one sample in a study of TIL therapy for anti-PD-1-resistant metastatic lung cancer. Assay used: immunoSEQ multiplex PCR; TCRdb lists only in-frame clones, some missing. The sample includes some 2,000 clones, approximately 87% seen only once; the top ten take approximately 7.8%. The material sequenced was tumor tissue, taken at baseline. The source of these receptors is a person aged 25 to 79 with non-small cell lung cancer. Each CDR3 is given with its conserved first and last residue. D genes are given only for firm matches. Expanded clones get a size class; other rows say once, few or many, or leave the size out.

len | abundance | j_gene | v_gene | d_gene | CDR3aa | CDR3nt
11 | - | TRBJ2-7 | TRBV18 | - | CASSSQGEQYF | TGTGCCAGCTCCTCCCAGGGGGAGCAGTACTTC
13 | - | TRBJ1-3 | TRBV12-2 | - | CASRLRPENTIYF | TGTGCAAGTCGCTTGAGACCGGAAAACACCATATATTTT
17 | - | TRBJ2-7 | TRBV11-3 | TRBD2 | CASSLGLAGPFSYEQYF | TGTGCCAGCAGCTTAGGGCTAGCGGGCCCTTTCTCCTACGAGCAGTACTTC
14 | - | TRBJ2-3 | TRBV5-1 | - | CASSQGTIKDTQYF | TGCGCCAGCAGCCAGGGGACTATCAAAGATACGCAGTATTTT
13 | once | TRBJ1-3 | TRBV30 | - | CAWSVGGGNTIYF | TGTGCCTGGAGTGTTGGTGGGGGAAACACCATATATTTT
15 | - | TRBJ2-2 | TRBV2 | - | CASSELRANTGELFF | TGTGCCAGCAGTGAACTCAGAGCGAACACCGGGGAGCTGTTTTTT
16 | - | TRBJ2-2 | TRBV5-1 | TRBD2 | CASSLVAGANTGELFF | TGCGCCAGCAGCTTGGTCGCGGGGGCGAACACCGGGGAGCTGTTTTTT
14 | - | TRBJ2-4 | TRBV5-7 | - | CASTLGWGKNIQYF | TGTGCCAGCACCCTCGGGTGGGGCAAAAACATTCAGTACTTC
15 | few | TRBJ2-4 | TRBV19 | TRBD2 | CASSIGTSGSYIQYF | TGTGCCAGTAGTATAGGGACTAGCGGGAGTTACATTCAGTACTTC
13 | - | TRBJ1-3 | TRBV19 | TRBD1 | CASSTGFGNTIYF | TGTGCCAGTTCGACAGGGTTCGGAAACACCATATATTTT
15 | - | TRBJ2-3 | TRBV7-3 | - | CASSPMGGGGDTQYF | TGTGCCAGCAGCCCAATGGGAGGCGGAGGAGATACGCAGTATTTT
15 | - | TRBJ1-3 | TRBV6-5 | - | CASSYSQDSGNTIYF | TGTGCCAGCAGTTACAGTCAGGACTCTGGAAACACCATATATTTT
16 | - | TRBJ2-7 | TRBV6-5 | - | CASSYSFGRTVYEQYF | TGTGCCAGCAGTTACTCCTTCGGTAGGACTGTCTACGAGCAGTACTTC
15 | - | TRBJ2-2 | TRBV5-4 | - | CASSFSQGNTGELFF | TGTGCCAGCAGCTTTTCTCAGGGGAACACCGGGGAGCTGTTTTTT
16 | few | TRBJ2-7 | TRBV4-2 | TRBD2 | CASSQMGGAGAHEQYF | TGTGCCAGCAGCCAAATGGGCGGTGCGGGAGCCCACGAGCAGTACTTC
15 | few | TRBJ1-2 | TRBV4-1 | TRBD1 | CASSQDPSTGYFYTF | TGCGCCAGCAGCCAAGATCCGTCGACAGGGTACTTCTACACCTTC
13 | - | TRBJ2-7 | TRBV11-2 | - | CASSRTPHYEQYF | TGTGCCAGCAGCCGGACACCACACTACGAGCAGTACTTC
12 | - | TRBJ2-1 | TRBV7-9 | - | CASSSQRYEQFF | TGTGCCAGCAGCTCCCAGAGATATGAGCAGTTCTTC
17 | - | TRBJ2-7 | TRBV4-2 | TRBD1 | CASSQDKGTGGSYEQYF | TGTGCCAGCAGCCAAGATAAGGGGACAGGGGGCTCCTACGAGCAGTACTTC
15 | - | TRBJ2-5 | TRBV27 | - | CASSSGGARKETQYF | TGTGCCAGCAGTTCTGGCGGGGCCAGGAAAGAGACCCAGTACTTC
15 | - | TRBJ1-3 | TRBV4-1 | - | CASSPQRTVGNTIYF | TGCGCCAGCAGCCCTCAAAGGACAGTTGGAAACACCATATATTTT
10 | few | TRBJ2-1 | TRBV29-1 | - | CTIERGEQFF | TGCACCATTGAGAGAGGAGAACAGTTCTTC
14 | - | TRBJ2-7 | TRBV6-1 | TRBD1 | CASSVAGGSYEQYF | TGTGCCAGCAGTGTCGCAGGGGGCAGCTACGAGCAGTACTTC
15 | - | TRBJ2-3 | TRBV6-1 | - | CASRGRGLRGDTQYF | TGTGCCAGCAGGGGCCGGGGCCTACGAGGGGATACGCAGTATTTT
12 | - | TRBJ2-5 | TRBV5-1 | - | CASSHDQETQYF | TGCGCCAGCAGTCACGACCAAGAGACCCAGTACTTC
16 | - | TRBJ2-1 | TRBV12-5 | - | CASGLVIRGVDGEQFF | TGTGCTAGTGGTTTGGTAATTCGCGGGGTGGATGGTGAGCAGTTCTTC
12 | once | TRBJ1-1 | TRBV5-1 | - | CASSFDSSEAFF | TGCGCCAGCAGCTTCGACTCTTCGGAAGCTTTCTTT
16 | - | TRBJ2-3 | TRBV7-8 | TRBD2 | CASSPTRLAGGDTQYF | TGTGCCAGCAGCCCCACCCGGCTAGCGGGAGGGGATACGCAGTATTTT
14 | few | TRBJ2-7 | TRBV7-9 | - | CASSLQGGNYEQYF | TGTGCCAGCAGCTTACAGGGGGGGAACTACGAGCAGTACTTC
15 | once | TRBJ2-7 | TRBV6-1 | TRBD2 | CASSAETSGSLEQYF | TGTGCCAGCAGTGCTGAGACTAGCGGGAGCCTCGAGCAGTACTTC
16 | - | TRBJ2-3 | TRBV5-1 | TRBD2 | CASSLTSGPPADTQYF | TGCGCCAGCAGCTTGACTAGCGGCCCCCCGGCAGATACGCAGTATTTT
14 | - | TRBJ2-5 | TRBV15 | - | CATSTRDLKETQYF | TGTGCCACCAGCACGCGGGACCTCAAAGAGACCCAGTACTTC
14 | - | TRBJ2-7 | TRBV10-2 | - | CASSWSGRDYEQYF | TGCGCCAGCAGCTGGTCCGGCAGGGACTACGAGCAGTACTTC
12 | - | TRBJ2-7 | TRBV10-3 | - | CAISGVTYEQYF | TGTGCCATCTCGGGAGTAACCTACGAGCAGTACTTC
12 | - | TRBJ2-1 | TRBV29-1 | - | CSVIIGYNEQFF | TGCAGCGTTATAATCGGATACAATGAGCAGTTCTTC
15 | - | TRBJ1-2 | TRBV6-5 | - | CASSPRRGPNYGYTF | TGTGCCAGCAGCCCCCGGCGGGGGCCGAACTATGGCTACACCTTC
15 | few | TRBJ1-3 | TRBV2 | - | CASSEFGPSGNTIYF | TGTGCCAGCAGTGAATTTGGACCCTCTGGAAACACCATATATTTT
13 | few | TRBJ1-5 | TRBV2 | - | CASRGLGNQPQHF | TGTGCCAGCAGGGGGCTTGGCAATCAGCCCCAGCATTTT
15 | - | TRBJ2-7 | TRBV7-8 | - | CASKYHQGPSYEQYF | TGTGCCAGCAAATACCACCAGGGGCCTAGCTACGAGCAGTACTTC
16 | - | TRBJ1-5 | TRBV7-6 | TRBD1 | CASSPRDRGGNQPQHF | TGTGCCAGCAGCCCACGGGACAGGGGCGGCAATCAGCCCCAGCATTTT
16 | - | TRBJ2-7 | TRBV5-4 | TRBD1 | CASSAPLTGGSYEQYF | TGTGCCAGCAGCGCCCCCCTGACAGGGGGCTCCTACGAGCAGTACTTC
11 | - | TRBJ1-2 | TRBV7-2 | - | CASSFLLGYTF | TGTGCCAGCAGCTTCTTACTTGGCTACACCTTC
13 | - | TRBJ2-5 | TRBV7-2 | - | CASSFRGGETQYF | TGTGCCAGCAGCTTTAGGGGTGGGGAGACCCAGTACTTC
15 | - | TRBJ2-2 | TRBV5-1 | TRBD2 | CASSQTSGSTGELFF | TGCGCCAGCAGCCAAACTAGCGGGAGCACCGGGGAGCTGTTTTTT
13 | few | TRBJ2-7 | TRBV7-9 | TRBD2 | CASSLGLANEQYF | TGTGCCAGCAGCTTAGGACTAGCGAACGAGCAGTACTTC
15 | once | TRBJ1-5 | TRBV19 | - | CASSMGDYSNQPQHF | TGTGCCAGTAGTATGGGAGATTATAGCAATCAGCCCCAGCATTTT
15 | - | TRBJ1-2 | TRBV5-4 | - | CASSLEEGWAYGYTF | TGTGCCAGCAGCTTGGAGGAGGGTTGGGCCTATGGCTACACCTTC
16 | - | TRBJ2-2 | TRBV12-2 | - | CASRSWRRPNTGELFF | TGTGCAAGTCGCTCATGGAGGCGCCCGAACACCGGGGAGCTGTTTTTT
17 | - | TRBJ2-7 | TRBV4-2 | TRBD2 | CASSQDLALAGANEQYF | TGTGCCAGCAGCCAAGATTTGGCCCTAGCGGGAGCAAATGAGCAGTACTTC
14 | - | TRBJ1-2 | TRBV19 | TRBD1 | CASRIRGRNYGYTF | TGTGCCAGTAGGATCAGGGGGCGTAACTATGGCTACACCTTC
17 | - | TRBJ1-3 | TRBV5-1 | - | CASSSSGGGDVGNTIYF | TGCGCCAGCAGCTCGTCCGGTGGGGGAGATGTCGGAAACACCATATATTTT
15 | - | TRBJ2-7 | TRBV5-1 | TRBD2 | CASSGPGTREDEQYF | TGCGCCAGCAGCGGACCCGGGACTAGAGAGGACGAGCAGTACTTC
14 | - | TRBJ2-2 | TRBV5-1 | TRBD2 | CASSQTSFTGELFF | TGCGCCAGCAGCCAGACTAGCTTCACCGGGGAGCTGTTTTTT
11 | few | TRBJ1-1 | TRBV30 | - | CAWRDKPEAFF | TGTGCCTGGAGGGACAAGCCTGAAGCTTTCTTT
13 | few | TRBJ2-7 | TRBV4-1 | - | CASSQDMTWEQYF | TGCGCCAGCAGCCAAGACATGACCTGGGAGCAGTACTTC
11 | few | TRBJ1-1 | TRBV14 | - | CASSQQGEAFF | TGTGCCAGCAGCCAACAGGGGGAAGCTTTCTTT